This T cell receptor (beta chain) comes out of a study of blood T cells in healthy people across ages. Study-wide results and caveats: Shifts in expanded clonotypes may have been confounded by donor CMV status, which was unknown. A roughly linear age-dependent decrease characterized TCR beta diversity per million T cells. When one million T cells were used, diversity estimates were thought to be underestimates.

The CDR3 sequence is 14 residues long. Trimming at V came to 0 bases and at J to 3 bases, leaving 1 base not matched to a gene. CDR1 is SGHRS and CDR2 is YFSETQ in the germline V gene. With respect to this clonotype: Its target is unknown.

With a J-beta primer mix and a sample-barcoded 5' primer, a second PCR ran roughly 7 to 11 cycles. Researchers report that a template-switch adaptor with 12 random nucleotides tagged each cDNA molecule. MiXCR was run by TCRdb on the 5' RACE reads, yielding one entry per CDR3 protein. Of about 630,000 distinct CDR3 sequences listed, roughly 21% were seen once; the top ten hold approximately 3.6%. The sequence was collected from a man between 65 and 85 years old in good health. The sequencing input was blood. This chain connects TRBV5-1 to TRBJ1-1, with TRBD1 identical over 8 bases. CDR3 DNA sequence: TGCGCCAGCAGCTTGGACAGGGGGGACACTGAAGCTTTCTTT. It specifies CASSLDRGDTEAFF.